This T cell receptor (beta chain) was observed in a study of control samples from healthy donors and cancer patients. Clones were sequenced by immunoSEQ multiplex PCR, and TCRdb holds only the in-frame ones, with some missing. Of 150,000 or so clones in the sample, 85% to 95% were seen once. The V segment lost 10 bases and the J segment 3 bases; nucleotides outside the gene matches: 2. This CDR3 has 12 amino acids. Germline CDR1 and CDR2: SNHLY and FYNNEI. The sample comprised blood. The J gene is TRBJ1-1, the V gene TRBV2; 10 bases line up with TRBD1. This receptor was identified in a woman in her thirties or forties in good health. The CDR3 loop reads CATGTGDTEAFF. CDR3 nucleotides: TGTGCCACCGGGACAGGGGACACTGAAGCTTTCTTT.